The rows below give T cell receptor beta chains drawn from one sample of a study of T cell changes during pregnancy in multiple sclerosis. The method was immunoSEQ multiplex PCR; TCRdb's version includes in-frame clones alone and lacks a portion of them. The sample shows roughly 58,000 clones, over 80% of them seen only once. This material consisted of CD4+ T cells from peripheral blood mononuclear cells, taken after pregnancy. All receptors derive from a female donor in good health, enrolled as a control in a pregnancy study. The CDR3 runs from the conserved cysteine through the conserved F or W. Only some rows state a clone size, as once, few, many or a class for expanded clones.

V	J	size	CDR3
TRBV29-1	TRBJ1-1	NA	CSVAGGEAFF
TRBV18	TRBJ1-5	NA	CASSADRGINQPQHF
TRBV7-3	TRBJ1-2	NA	CASSLGGGASDYGYTF
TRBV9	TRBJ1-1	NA	CASSVTGGQDTEAFF
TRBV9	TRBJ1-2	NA	CASSPGQGDYGYTF
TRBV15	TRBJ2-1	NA	CATSTSSGGTKNEQFF
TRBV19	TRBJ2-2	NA	CASNGGMNTGELFF
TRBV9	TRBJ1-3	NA	CASSEHPGRGLNTIYF
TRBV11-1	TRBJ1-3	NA	CASSFQAGMAGNTIYF
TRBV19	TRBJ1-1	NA	CASSILAGRGTEAFF
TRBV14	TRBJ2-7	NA	CATRDSSSYEQYF
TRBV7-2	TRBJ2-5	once	CASSLAGHSQETQYF
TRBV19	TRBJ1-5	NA	CASSTTGLGSANQPQHF
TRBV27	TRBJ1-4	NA	CASSKGVKANEKLFF
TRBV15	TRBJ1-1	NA	CATSPQEVSLEAFF
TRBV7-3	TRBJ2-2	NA	CASSLIRGAGELFF
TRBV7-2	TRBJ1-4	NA	CASSRGDRGNEKLFF
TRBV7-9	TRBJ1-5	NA	CASSFSGKSNQPQHF
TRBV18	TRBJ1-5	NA	CASSPQGGQPQHF
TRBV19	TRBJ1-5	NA	CASSRESNQPQHF
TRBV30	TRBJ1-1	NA	CAWDRKGSFAAFF
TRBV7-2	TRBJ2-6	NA	CASTGRDSGANVLTF
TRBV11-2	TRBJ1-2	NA	CASSLDNDKGGSGYTF
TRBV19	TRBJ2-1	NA	CASKAGGGSYNEQFF
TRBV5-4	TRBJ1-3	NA	CASSLDWTSGNTIYF
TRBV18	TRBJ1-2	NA	CASSPDNLYGYTF
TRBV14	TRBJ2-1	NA	CASSQFGRVSNNEQFF
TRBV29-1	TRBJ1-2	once	CSASGQSNYGYTF